Listed here are 30 T cell receptor beta chains from one sample, sequenced in a study of shared clonotypes between healthy human individuals. The repertoire was sequenced with immunoSEQ multiplex PCR; TCRdb's copy has only in-frame clones and lacks some. Among hundreds of thousands of clones listed, roughly 95% were seen once. Sequencing used naive CD4+ T cells sorted from blood. The subset: CD45RA+ positively selected. Receptor source: a woman aged 25 to 39 in good health.

The V call is TRBV6-5, the J call TRBJ2-1; D remains unclear. V was cut by 0 bases and J by 7 bases, with 7 bases left in between. The CDR3 is 13 amino acids. Germline CDR1 is MNHEY and CDR2 is SVGAGI. The CDR3 loop is CASSYSRLNEQFF. The CDR3 coding sequence is TGTGCCAGCAGTTACTCGAGGCTAAATGAGCAGTTCTTC.

The V gene is TRBV28, the J gene TRBJ1-4, with no clear D. The CDR3 has 15 residues. The germline gives CDR1 MDHEN, CDR2 SYDVKM. V was clipped by 3 bases and J by 0 bases, with 8 bases between them. For the CDR3, the DNA is TGTGCCAGCAGTTTGGGGTGGTCAACTAATGAAAAACTGTTTTTT. It specifies CASSLGWSTNEKLFF.

The rearrangement uses TRBV9 and TRBJ2-4; 7 bases align to TRBD2. The CDR3 runs 15 residues. Trimming cost V 0 bases and J 1 base; bases outside gene matches: 1. Germline lookup yields CDR1 SGDLS and CDR2 YYNGEE. The CDR3 spells CASSVAGGAKNIQYF. The CDR3 nucleotides read TGTGCCAGCAGCGTAGCCGGGGGGGCCAAAAACATTCAGTACTTC. Drawing the rest from reference TRBV9 and TRBJ2-4, the complete variable domain is DSGVTQTPKHLITATGQRVTLRCSPRSGDLSVYWYQQSLDQGLQFLIQYYNGEERAKGNILERFSAQQFPDLHSELNLSSLELGDSALYFCASSVAGGAKNIQYFGAGTRLSVL.

This clone was seen a single time. The CDR3 loop is CASSLARGTEAFF. Written as DNA, the CDR3 is TGTGCCAGCAGCTTAGCCAGGGGCACTGAAGCTTTCTTT. The chain is built from TRBV11-2 and TRBJ1-1, with D maybe TRBD1 (6 bases). Trimming pared 1 base from V and 4 bases from J, leaving 7 bases between. The V gene's germline CDR1 is SGHAT and CDR2 FQNNGV. This CDR3 region has 13 residues.

The sample holds a few counts of this clone. The V call is TRBV29-1, the J call TRBJ1-4; D is perhaps TRBD1 (5 bases). Germline V gene data show CDR1 as SQVTM and CDR2 as ANQGSEA. CDR3 length: 13 residues. With 4 bases removed from V and 8 bases from J, the gap between germline ends came to 14 bases. The CDR3 nucleotides read TGCAGCGTTGTACGAGGGGAAGGCGAAAAACTGTTTTTT. Translated: CSVVRGEGEKLFF.

J is TRBJ2-7 and V is TRBV6-5; no clear D gene. The CDR3 totals 14 residues. Germline V CDR1 and CDR2: MNHEY, SVGAGI. V dropped 0 bases and J dropped 0 bases, with 6 bases sitting between them. The CDR3: CASSYSEDSYEQYF. The CDR3 region has the DNA TGTGCCAGCAGTTACTCGGAAGACTCCTACGAGCAGTACTTC.

This clone has a single count. The chain links TRBV28 to TRBJ2-3; D is undetermined. This CDR3 is built from 13 residues. The ends were cut back, 1 base at V and 6 bases at J, with 8 bases in the middle. Germline V gene data show CDR1 as MDHEN and CDR2 as SYDVKM. CDR3 region: CASSLSSPDTQYF. In DNA, the CDR3 is TGTGCCAGCAGTTTATCTAGTCCGGATACGCAGTATTTT.

The genes are TRBV28 and TRBJ2-7; D gene ambiguous. Germline assignment: CDR1 MDHEN and CDR2 SYDVKM. Trimming stripped 6 bases from V and 0 bases from J, with 15 bases between. This CDR3 spans 15 amino acids. This chain's CDR3 is CASSLRRLNSYEQYF. The CDR3 DNA sequence: TGTGCCAGCAGCTTGCGAAGGCTCAACTCCTACGAGCAGTACTTC.

This chain joins TRBV7-3 and TRBJ2-3; D uncertain. Germline lookup yields CDR1 SGHTA and CDR2 FQGTGA. The V and J ends lost 1 base and 2 bases respectively, with 7 bases between them. The CDR3 contains 14 residues. Written as DNA, the CDR3 is TGTGCCAGCAGCTTAAGGTTATCCACAGATACGCAGTATTTT. Its translation is CASSLRLSTDTQYF.

V is TRBV29-1 and J is TRBJ1-4; a possible D gene is TRBD1 (5 bases). V was pared by 5 bases and J by 0 bases, with 10 bases between. Germline V gene data show CDR1 as SQVTM and CDR2 as ANQGSEA. This CDR3 spans 14 amino acids. The CDR3 loop is CSVTMGATNEKLFF. Here the CDR3 DNA reads TGCAGCGTTACCATGGGGGCAACTAATGAAAAACTGTTTTTT.

This chain connects TRBV29-1 to TRBJ2-1; 10 nucleotides line up with TRBD1. The CDR3 loop spans 20 amino acids. The V and J ends lost 0 bases and 3 bases, in that order; junction bases with no gene match: 17. CDR1 and CDR2 (germline): SQVTM, ANQGSEA. The CDR3, as DNA: TGCAGCGTTGAAGATCAAAAAGGGAACCGGGACAGGGGCAACTACAATGAGCAGTTCTTC. This gives the protein CSVEDQKGNRDRGNYNEQFF.

V usage is TRBV19 and J usage is TRBJ1-1; D is unresolved. The V gene's germline CDR1 is LNHDA and CDR2 SQIVND (reference sequence). The germline V and J ends were trimmed by 3 bases and 1 base, with 9 bases remaining between them. The CDR3 has 14 amino acids. The CDR3 sequence is CASSIRHPNTEAFF. The DNA for the CDR3 is TGTGCCAGTAGTATCCGTCACCCGAACACTGAAGCTTTCTTT. Variable domain in full (rest from reference TRBV19 and TRBJ1-1): DGGITQSPKYLFRKEGQNVTLSCEQNLNHDAMYWYRQDPGQGLRLIYYSQIVNDFQKGDIAEGYSVSREKKESFPLTVTSAQKNPTAFYLCASSIRHPNTEAFFGQGTRLTVV.

The chain uses TRBV6-5 and TRBJ2-5; 8 positions agree with TRBD1. With the DNA end fitting TRBJ2-7 better, the J assignment may be wrong. The CDR3 runs 16 residues. CDR1 and CDR2 from the germline V gene are MNHEY and SVGAGI. The CDR3 protein is CASSSPSDRGRNEQYF. In DNA form, the CDR3 reads TGTGCCAGCAGTTCCCCATCCGACAGGGGCCGAAACGAGCAGTACTTC.

The J gene is TRBJ2-3, the V gene TRBV11-3; 7 nucleotides align to TRBD2. After removal of 5 bases from V and 4 bases from J, the junction contained 12 bases not matched to a gene. Germline V gene lookup returns CDR1 SGHNT and CDR2 YENEEA. The CDR3 extends over 16 amino acids. The CDR3 region has the DNA TGTGCCAGCAGCCGACTAGCTGACGATGGGGCAGATACGCAGTATTTT. It translates to CASSRLADDGADTQYF.

V and J are TRBV7-9 and TRBJ2-7; D perhaps matches TRBD1 (6 bases). Trimming shortened V by 8 bases and J by 2 bases, and 16 bases separated the two germline ends. CDR1 and CDR2 (germline): SEHNR, FQNEAQ (reference sequence). This CDR3 comprises 14 residues. The CDR3 DNA reads as TGTGCCAGCGGCAAAAGACAGGAAGCCTACGAGCAGTACTTC. It encodes CASGKRQEAYEQYF.

The CDR3: CATSRGEQGGNNQPQHF. The CDR3 DNA reads as TGTGCCACCAGCAGAGGTGAACAGGGCGGGAACAATCAGCCCCAGCATTTT. The V and J genes are TRBV15 and TRBJ1-5, with a tentative D call TRBD1 (6 bases). Looked up from germline, CDR1 is LNHNV and CDR2 is YYDKDF (reference sequence). The CDR3 runs to 17 residues. V was clipped by 1 base and J by 3 bases, with 16 bases between them. Together with reference TRBV15 and TRBJ1-5, the CDR3 gives the full variable domain: DAMVIQNPRYQVTQFGKPVTLSCSQTLNHNVMYWYQQKSSQAPKLLFHYYDKDFNNEADTPDNFQSRRPNTSFCFLDIRSPGLGDTAMYLCATSRGEQGGNNQPQHFGDGTRLSIL.

Only one count was recorded for this clone. The V call is TRBV2, the J call TRBJ1-1, with D perhaps matching TRBD1 (5 bases). The CDR3 has 13 amino acids. CDR1 and CDR2 from the germline V gene are SNHLY and FYNNEI. V shed 6 bases and J shed 1 base, with 9 bases lying between them. The CDR3 loop is CASSQTENTEAFF. CDR3 sequence (DNA): TGTGCCAGCAGCCAGACAGAGAACACTGAAGCTTTCTTT.

The chain is built from TRBV28 and TRBJ1-1; D is possibly TRBD1 (6 bases). The CDR3 spans 16 residues. Trimming pared 1 base from V and 3 bases from J, leaving 15 bases between. Germline CDR1 reads MDHEN; CDR2 reads SYDVKM. This chain's CDR3 is CASSLLTGWGDTEAFF. For the CDR3, the DNA is TGTGCCAGCAGTTTATTAACAGGGTGGGGGGACACTGAAGCTTTCTTT.

The chain is built from TRBV29-1 and TRBJ1-2, with D maybe TRBD1 (5 bases). Germline V lookup: CDR1 SQVTM, CDR2 ANQGSEA. The CDR3 is 11 residues long. Trimming shortened V by 6 bases and J by 3 bases, and 8 bases separated the two germline ends. CDR3 sequence: CSVKTDYGYTF. CDR3 nucleotide sequence: TGCAGCGTCAAGACAGACTATGGCTACACCTTC. Combining the CDR3 with reference TRBV29-1 and TRBJ1-2 gives the whole variable domain SAVISQKPSRDICQRGTSLTIQCQVDSQVTMMFWYRQQPGQSLTLIATANQGSEATYESGFVIDKFPISRPNLTFSTLTVSNMSPEDSSIYLCSVKTDYGYTFGSGTRLTVV.

J is TRBJ1-4 and V is TRBV28; the D is unclear. The CDR3 length is 15 residues. CDR1 and CDR2 from the germline V gene are MDHEN and SYDVKM. V was trimmed by 4 bases and J by 0 bases, leaving 9 bases between them. The CDR3 is CASSSQQATNEKLFF. In DNA, the CDR3 is TGTGCCAGCAGTTCGCAACAAGCAACTAATGAAAAACTGTTTTTT.

The CDR3 reads CASSAAAEQYF. CDR3 nucleotides: TGTGCCAGCAGTGCGGCAGCCGAGCAGTACTTC. The rearrangement uses TRBV2 and TRBJ2-5; no clear D gene. The DNA end favors TRBJ2-7, so the J call may be wrong. CDR3 length: 11 amino acids. Germline-derived CDR1 and CDR2 are SNHLY and FYNNEI.

The gene calls are TRBV19 and TRBJ2-7; 9 positions agree with TRBD1. Trimming took 4 bases from V and 6 from J; bases not matched to a gene: 7. The V gene's germline CDR1 is LNHDA and CDR2 SQIVND (reference sequence). The CDR3 is made up of 14 amino acids. CDR3: CASSTSGTGIEQYF. As DNA, the CDR3 is TGTGCCAGTAGTACCTCCGGGACAGGGATCGAGCAGTACTTC. Filled out from reference TRBV19 and TRBJ2-7, the complete variable domain reads DGGITQSPKYLFRKEGQNVTLSCEQNLNHDAMYWYRQDPGQGLRLIYYSQIVNDFQKGDIAEGYSVSREKKESFPLTVTSAQKNPTAFYLCASSTSGTGIEQYFGPGTRLTVT.

The V gene is TRBV7-2, the J gene TRBJ2-5; 8 bases map to TRBD1. TRBJ2-7 matches the DNA end more closely, so the J call is doubtful. The V gene's germline CDR1 is SGHTA and CDR2 FQGNSA. The CDR3 loop spans 14 amino acids. The CDR3 DNA is TGTGCCAGCAGCTTCGGGACAGGTCACTACGAGCAGTACTTC. This encodes CASSFGTGHYEQYF.

The V and J genes are TRBV11-3 and TRBJ1-1, with D perhaps TRBD1 (6 bases). The CDR3 has 14 amino acids. Germline CDR1 SGHNT, CDR2 YENEEA. Trimming pared 3 bases from V and 1 base from J, leaving 9 bases between. The CDR3 nucleotides are TGTGCCAGCAGCTTCTTGGGACAGAACACTGAAGCTTTCTTT. This codes for CASSFLGQNTEAFF.

The chain is built from TRBV5-1 and TRBJ1-3; D unclear. The CDR3 has 14 residues. The germline V gene encodes CDR1 SGHRS and CDR2 YFSETQ. The ends were cut back, 0 bases at V and 3 bases at J, with 7 bases in the middle. In DNA form, the CDR3 reads TGCGCCAGCAGCTTGGAAACAGATGGAAACACCATATATTTT. Protein sequence: CASSLETDGNTIYF.

V is TRBV5-4 and J is TRBJ2-5; TRBD2 matches at 9 bases. Germline-derived CDR1 and CDR2 are SGHNT and YYREEE (reference sequence). This CDR3 contains 15 residues. Trimming cost V 1 base and J 5 bases; bases outside gene matches: 6. Written as DNA, the CDR3 is TGTGCCAGCAGCTTGTCCAGCGGGAGGCTTGAGACCCAGTACTTC. Translation: CASSLSSGRLETQYF.

This chain joins TRBV6-5 and TRBJ2-1, with D perhaps matching TRBD1 (6 bases). V lost 4 bases and J 7 bases, leaving 14 bases between the germline ends. The V gene's germline CDR1 is MNHEY and CDR2 SVGAGI. This CDR3 spans 14 amino acids. CDR3 sequence (DNA): TGTGCCAGCAGTTTACAATCAGGGGTGAATGAGCAGTTCTTC. Translation gives CASSLQSGVNEQFF.

The chain is built from TRBV28 and TRBJ2-2; D possibly corresponds to TRBD2 (6 bases). With 3 bases removed from V and 4 bases from J, the gap between germline ends came to 15 bases. Germline V lookup: CDR1 MDHEN, CDR2 SYDVKM. The CDR3 is 16 residues long. The CDR3 reads CASSFVRETGTGELFF. In nucleotides, the CDR3 is TGTGCCAGCAGTTTCGTGCGGGAAACGGGCACCGGGGAGCTGTTTTTT.

The V gene is TRBV6-5, the J gene TRBJ2-7; 8 bases agree with TRBD1. This CDR3 spans 16 amino acids. Germline V gene lookup returns CDR1 MNHEY and CDR2 SVGAGI. V gave up 4 bases and J gave up 2 bases; unmatched junction bases: 10. The CDR3 spells CASSSYGTGGAYEQYF. The CDR3 DNA sequence: TGTGCCAGCAGTTCTTACGGGACAGGTGGCGCCTACGAGCAGTACTTC.

CDR3 bases: TGTGCCAGCAGGGGACAGGGGGATGGCTACACCTTC. It yields the protein CASRGQGDGYTF. This sequence joins TRBV2 and TRBJ1-2; 11 bases agree with TRBD1. This CDR3 region has 12 residues. Germline values: CDR1 SNHLY, CDR2 FYNNEI. The J segment lost 6 bases and the V segment lost 6 bases, leaving 0 bases of the junction unmatched.